This T cell receptor beta chain is from a study of blood T cell repertoires in COVID-19 (dated by TCRdb to 2020 to 2022). Regarding the research as a whole: The collaborator samples originated in the United States, Italy and Spain and spanned the acute and convalescent phases of COVID-19. A de-identified subject ID, COVID-19 status, age in years and sex were almost always included in the sample metadata. The samples were drawn from two sources: the first 160 participants of the ongoing ImmuneRACE study, and about 1,300 subjects contributed by 6 global collaborators. A freely available public database, intended as a resource for researchers studying the immune response to SARS-CoV-2, is where the repertoires were released. The material from the prospective study consisted of cDNA or gDNA derived from T cells, B-cell-depleted T cells, or PBMCs. Deeply sampled blood TCRbeta repertoires from subjects exposed to, actively infected with, or recovered from COVID-19 were included in the dataset. Where available, HLA class I and class II types were taken from metadata supplied by the sample provider and were not determined by assay-based typing. The paper's findings and limits, for the study overall: The amount of clinical and demographic metadata varied by source and participant and was provided uncurated.

As concerns this clone: The target of this receptor is not known. No qualities accompany the bases; no much larger clone lies one base away.

TCRbeta CDR3 regions were amplified from genomic DNA using the immunoSEQ Assay, a bias-controlled multiplex PCR. In the paper's pipeline: The number of nucleated cells in each sample was estimated from the amplification of reference gene primers within the assay. To quantify the absolute abundance of each unique TCRbeta CDR3 rearrangement, sequence reads were collapsed and filtered. For each sample, productive Simpson clonality was calculated by taking the square root of Simpson's diversity index across productive rearrangements. TCRdb took this table from immuneACCESS and kept in-frame rearrangements with V and J called. Such tables lack part of the clones; where checked against another copy, unresolved V genes explain under half of the gap, and the rest is unexplained. From that table come the V and J calls and clone size; the DNA was used to work out D and trimming. The sample records around 200,000 clones, more than 75% of which are singletons. Clones ranked in the top ten supply about 4.9% of the sample.

Each collaborating institution followed its own protocols to collect whole blood in K2EDTA tubes. Collaborator samples were shipped for TCRbeta analysis as frozen whole blood, isolated PBMCs, or DNA extracted from either sample type. V is pared back by 11 bases and J by 4 bases, with 17 bases lying between the germline termini. Its CDR3 holds 13 amino acids, cysteine through phenylalanine. Of all the DNA, just the CDR3 is kept, 39 bases in frame from base 1. CDR1 and CDR2, looked up from the germline V gene, are MDHEN and SYDVKM. The sequence derives from a woman older than 75 with acute or convalescent COVID-19. Sequenced sample: peripheral blood. The chain uses TRBV28 and TRBJ1-2; the D gene is perhaps TRBD1, on 5 matching bases. For the CDR3, the sequence is CAVGGGRLYGYTF. DNA sequence: TGTGCCGTCGGGGGAGGAAGACTCTATGGCTACACCTTC.